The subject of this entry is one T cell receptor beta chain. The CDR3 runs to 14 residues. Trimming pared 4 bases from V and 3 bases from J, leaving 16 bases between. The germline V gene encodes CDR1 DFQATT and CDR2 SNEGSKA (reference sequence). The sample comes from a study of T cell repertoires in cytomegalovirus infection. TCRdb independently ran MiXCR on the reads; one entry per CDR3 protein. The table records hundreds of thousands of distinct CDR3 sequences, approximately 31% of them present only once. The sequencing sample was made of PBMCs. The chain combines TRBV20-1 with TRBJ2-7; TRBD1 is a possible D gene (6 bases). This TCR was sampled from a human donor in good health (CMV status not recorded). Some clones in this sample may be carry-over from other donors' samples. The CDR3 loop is CSANGGSEDYEQYF. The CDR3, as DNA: TGCAGTGCTAATGGGGGCAGCGAAGACTACGAGCAGTACTTC.